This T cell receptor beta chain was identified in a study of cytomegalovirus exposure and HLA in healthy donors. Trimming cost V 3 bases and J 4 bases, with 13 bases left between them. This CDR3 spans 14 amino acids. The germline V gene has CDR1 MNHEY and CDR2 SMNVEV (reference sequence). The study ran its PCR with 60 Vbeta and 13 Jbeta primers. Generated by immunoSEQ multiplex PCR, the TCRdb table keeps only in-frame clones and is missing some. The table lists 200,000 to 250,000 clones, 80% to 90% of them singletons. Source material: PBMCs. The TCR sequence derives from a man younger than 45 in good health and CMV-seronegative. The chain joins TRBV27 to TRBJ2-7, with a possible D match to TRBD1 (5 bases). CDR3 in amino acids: CASSFGPQGYEQYF. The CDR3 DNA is TGTGCCAGCAGTTTCGGCCCGCAGGGTTACGAGCAGTACTTC.